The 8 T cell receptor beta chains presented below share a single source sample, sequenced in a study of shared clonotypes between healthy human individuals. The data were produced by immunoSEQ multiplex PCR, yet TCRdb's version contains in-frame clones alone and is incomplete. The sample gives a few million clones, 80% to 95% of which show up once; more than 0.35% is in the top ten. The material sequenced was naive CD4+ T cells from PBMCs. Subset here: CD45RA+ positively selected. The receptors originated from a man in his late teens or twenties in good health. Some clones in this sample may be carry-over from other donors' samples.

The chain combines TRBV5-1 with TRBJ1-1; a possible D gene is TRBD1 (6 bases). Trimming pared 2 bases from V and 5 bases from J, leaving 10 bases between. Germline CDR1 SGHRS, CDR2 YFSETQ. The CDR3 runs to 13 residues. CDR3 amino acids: CASSFLRGTEAFF. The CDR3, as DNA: TGCGCCAGCAGCTTCCTTAGGGGGACTGAAGCTTTCTTT.

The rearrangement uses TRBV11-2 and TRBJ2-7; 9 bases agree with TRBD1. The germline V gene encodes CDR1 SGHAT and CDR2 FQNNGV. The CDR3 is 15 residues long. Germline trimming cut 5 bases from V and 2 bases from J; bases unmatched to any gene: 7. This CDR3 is CASSLGTGPTYEQYF. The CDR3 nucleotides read TGTGCCAGCAGCCTCGGGACAGGGCCAACCTACGAGCAGTACTTC.

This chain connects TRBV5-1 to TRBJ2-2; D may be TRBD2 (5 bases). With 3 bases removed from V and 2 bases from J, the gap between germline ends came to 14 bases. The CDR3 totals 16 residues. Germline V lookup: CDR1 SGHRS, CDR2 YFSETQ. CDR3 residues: CASSSTKGDNTGELFF. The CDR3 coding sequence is TGCGCCAGCAGCTCAACCAAGGGAGATAACACCGGGGAGCTGTTTTTT.

The DNA for the CDR3 is TGTGCCAGCAGCTTAAGTTTGCGGGAGGAGGATGAGACCCAGTACTTC. Protein product: CASSLSLREEDETQYF. The chain employs TRBV7-6 and TRBJ2-5; 8 positions match TRBD2. Germline CDR1 reads SGHVS; CDR2 reads FNYEAQ. This CDR3 contains 16 residues. V lost 2 bases, J lost 5 bases, and 10 bases stayed unmatched.

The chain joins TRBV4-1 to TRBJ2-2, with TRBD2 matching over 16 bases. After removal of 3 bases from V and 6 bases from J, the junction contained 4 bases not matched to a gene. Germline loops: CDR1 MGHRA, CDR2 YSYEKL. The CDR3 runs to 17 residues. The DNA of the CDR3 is TGCGCCAGCAGCCAGGGACTAGCGGGAGGGATTGCCGGGGAGCTGTTTTTT. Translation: CASSQGLAGGIAGELFF.

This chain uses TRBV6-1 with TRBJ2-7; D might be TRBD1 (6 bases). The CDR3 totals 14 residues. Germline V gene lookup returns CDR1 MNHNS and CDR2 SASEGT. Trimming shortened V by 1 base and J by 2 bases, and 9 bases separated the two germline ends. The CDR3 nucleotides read TGTGCCAGCAGTGAAGTAGGGGACACCTACGAGCAGTACTTC. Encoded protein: CASSEVGDTYEQYF.

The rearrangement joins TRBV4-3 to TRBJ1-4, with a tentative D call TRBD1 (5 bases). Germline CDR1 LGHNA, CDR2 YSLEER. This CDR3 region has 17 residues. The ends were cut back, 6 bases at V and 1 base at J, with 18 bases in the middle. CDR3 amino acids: CASSHGPQGVTNEKLFF. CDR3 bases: TGCGCCAGCAGTCACGGGCCTCAGGGAGTAACTAATGAAAAACTGTTTTTT.

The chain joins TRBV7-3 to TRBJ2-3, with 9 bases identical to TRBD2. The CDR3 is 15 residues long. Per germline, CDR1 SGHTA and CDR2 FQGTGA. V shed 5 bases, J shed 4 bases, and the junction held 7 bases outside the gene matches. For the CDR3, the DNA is TGTGCCAGCAGCCCTAGCGGGGCACCCCCAGATACGCAGTATTTT. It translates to CASSPSGAPPDTQYF.